This TCR beta chain came from a study of cytomegalovirus exposure and HLA in healthy donors. Per germline, CDR1 SGHTA and CDR2 FQGTGA. CDR3 length: 16 amino acids. The V gene end was trimmed by 5 bases and the J gene end by 4 bases; junction bases not matched to a gene: 9. Broader study findings: Judged likely to be a sequencing artifact was a cluster of highly shared sequence variants. There were a few CMV-associated chains whose specificity for CMV antigens was confirmed in vitro.

PCR was performed using 60 Vbeta and 13 Jbeta primers. Sequencing was performed with immunoSEQ multiplex PCR; in TCRdb, only in-frame clones are kept and a portion is missing. This sample has some 190,000 clones, with around a tenth found just once. Note on this clone: The antigen is unknown.

The source of this sequence is a woman aged 25-40 years in good health and CMV-seropositive. This chain connects TRBV7-3 to TRBJ2-1; TRBD1 agrees at 9 bases. Material: PBMCs. CDR3 sequence: CASSPQGALIYNEQFF. The CDR3 region has the DNA TGTGCCAGCAGCCCACAGGGGGCTCTCATATACAATGAGCAGTTCTTC.